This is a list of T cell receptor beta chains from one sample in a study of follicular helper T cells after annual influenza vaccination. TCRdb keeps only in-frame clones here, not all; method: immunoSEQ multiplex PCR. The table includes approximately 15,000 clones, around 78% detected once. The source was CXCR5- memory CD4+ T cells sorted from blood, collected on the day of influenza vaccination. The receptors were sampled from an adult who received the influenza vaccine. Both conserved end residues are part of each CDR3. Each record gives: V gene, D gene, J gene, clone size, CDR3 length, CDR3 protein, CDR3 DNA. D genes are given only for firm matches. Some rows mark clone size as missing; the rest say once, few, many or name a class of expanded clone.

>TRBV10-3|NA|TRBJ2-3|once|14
CAISESALRVTQYF
TGTGCCATCAGTGAGTCCGCCCTTAGGGTTACGCAGTATTTT
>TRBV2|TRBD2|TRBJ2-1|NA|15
CASSRLAGGPDEQFF
TGTGCCAGCAGTCGACTAGCGGGGGGGCCCGATGAGCAGTTCTTC
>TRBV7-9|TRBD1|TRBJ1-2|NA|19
CASSPIGDREILSTYGYTF
TGTGCCAGCAGCCCCATTGGGGACAGGGAAATTTTATCTACTTATGGCTACACCTTC
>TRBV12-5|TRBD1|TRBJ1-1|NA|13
CASGTGGETEAFF
TGTGCTAGTGGAACAGGGGGCGAAACTGAAGCTTTCTTT
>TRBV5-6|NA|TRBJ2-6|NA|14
CASSRVAGANVLTF
TGTGCCAGCAGTAGGGTGGCTGGGGCCAACGTCCTGACTTTC
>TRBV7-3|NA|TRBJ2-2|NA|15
CASSLQQGNTGELFF
TGTGCCAGCAGCTTACAACAGGGCAACACCGGGGAGCTGTTTTTT
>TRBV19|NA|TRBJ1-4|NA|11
CASTRREKLFF
TGTGCCAGTACCCGCCGGGAAAAACTGTTTTTT
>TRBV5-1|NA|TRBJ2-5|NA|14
CASSRDSRGETQYF
TGCGCCAGCAGCCGCGACTCCCGGGGGGAGACCCAGTACTTC
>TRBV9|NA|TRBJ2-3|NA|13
CASSVWGSDTQYF
TGTGCCAGCAGCGTTTGGGGGAGCGATACGCAGTATTTT
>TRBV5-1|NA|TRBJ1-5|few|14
CASSFVGGNQPQHF
TGCGCCAGCAGCTTCGTCGGCGGGAATCAGCCCCAGCATTTT
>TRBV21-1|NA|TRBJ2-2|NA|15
CASSKEVEQTGELFF
TGTGCCAGCAGCAAAGAGGTAGAACAAACCGGGGAGCTGTTTTTT
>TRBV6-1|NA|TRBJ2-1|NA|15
CASTVGTRRDNEQFF
TGTGCCAGCACCGTAGGGACACGGAGAGACAATGAGCAGTTCTTC
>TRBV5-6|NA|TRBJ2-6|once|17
CASNRQDRFSGANVLTF
TGTGCCAGCAACCGACAGGATCGCTTCTCTGGGGCCAACGTCCTGACTTTC
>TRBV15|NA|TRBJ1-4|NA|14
CATSRLGRDEKLFF
TGTGCCACCAGCAGACTCGGACGAGATGAAAAACTGTTTTTT
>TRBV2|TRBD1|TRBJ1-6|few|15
CASRGDRARNSPLHF
TGTGCCAGCAGGGGGGACAGGGCTCGTAATTCACCCCTCCACTTT
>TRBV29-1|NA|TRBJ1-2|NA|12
CSVELSRDFYTF
TGCAGCGTTGAATTGTCAAGAGACTTCTACACCTTC
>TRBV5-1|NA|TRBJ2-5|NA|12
CASSTAGETQYF
TGCGCCAGCAGCACGGCGGGGGAGACCCAGTACTTC
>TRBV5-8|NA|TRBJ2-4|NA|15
CASSLDGALYDIQYF
TGTGCCAGCAGCTTGGACGGGGCGCTTTATGACATTCAGTACTTC
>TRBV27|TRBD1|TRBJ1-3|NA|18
CASSFSIDRVVSGNTIYF
TGTGCCAGCAGTTTCTCAATAGACAGGGTAGTCTCTGGAAACACCATATATTTT
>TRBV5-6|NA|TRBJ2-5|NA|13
CASSRLVSETQYF
TGTGCCAGCAGCCGACTAGTTTCTGAGACCCAGTACTTC
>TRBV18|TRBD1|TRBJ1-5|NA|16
CASSLTAQGALQPQHF
TGTGCCAGCTCACTTACCGCTCAGGGGGCTCTGCAGCCCCAGCATTTT
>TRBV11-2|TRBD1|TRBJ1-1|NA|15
CASSSGGAGGTEAFF
TGTGCCAGCAGCTCAGGGGGCGCGGGAGGCACTGAAGCTTTCTTT
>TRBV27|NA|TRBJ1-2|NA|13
CASSPKVGFGYTF
TGTGCCAGCAGTCCCAAGGTGGGGTTTGGCTACACCTTC
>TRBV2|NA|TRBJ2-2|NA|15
CASSQRVGGSGELFF
TGTGCCAGCAGTCAAAGAGTCGGGGGATCCGGGGAGCTGTTTTTT
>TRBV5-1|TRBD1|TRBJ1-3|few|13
CASGQGGGNTIYF
TGCGCCAGTGGACAGGGGGGTGGAAACACCATATATTTT
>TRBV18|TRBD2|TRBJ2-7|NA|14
CASRPGGFPYEQYF
TGTGCCAGCCGACCGGGAGGGTTCCCCTACGAGCAGTACTTC
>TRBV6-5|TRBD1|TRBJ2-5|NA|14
CASSTRTGEETQYF
TGTGCCAGCAGTACCCGGACAGGGGAAGAGACCCAGTACTTC
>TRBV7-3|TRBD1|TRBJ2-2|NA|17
CASDRTGGSLGTGELFF
TGTGCCAGCGACCGGACAGGGGGTTCCCTCGGCACCGGGGAGCTGTTTTTT
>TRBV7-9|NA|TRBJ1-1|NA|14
CASRRTDKFTEAFF
TGTGCCAGCAGGAGGACGGATAAATTTACTGAAGCTTTCTTT
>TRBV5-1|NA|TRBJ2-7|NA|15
CASSLVAGGTYEQYF
TGCGCCAGCAGCTTGGTTGCAGGCGGAACCTACGAGCAGTACTTC
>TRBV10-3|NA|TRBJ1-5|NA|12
CAISVQGQPQHF
TGTGCCATCAGTGTTCAAGGGCAGCCCCAGCATTTT
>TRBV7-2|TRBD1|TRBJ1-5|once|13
CATPPGGDQPQHF
TGTGCCACCCCCCCAGGGGGCGATCAGCCCCAGCATTTT
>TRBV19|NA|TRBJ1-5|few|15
CASSIERWENQPQHF
TGTGCCAGTAGTATAGAGCGATGGGAGAATCAGCCCCAGCATTTT
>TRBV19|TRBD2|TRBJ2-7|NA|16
CASSTFTSGSSYEQYF
TGTGCCAGTAGTACTTTCACTAGCGGATCCTCCTACGAGCAGTACTTC
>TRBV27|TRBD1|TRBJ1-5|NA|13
CASSPGQYQPQHF
TGTGCCAGCAGTCCGGGACAGTATCAGCCCCAGCATTTT
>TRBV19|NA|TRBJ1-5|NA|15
CASRIYMGGGQPQHF
TGTGCCAGTAGAATTTATATGGGGGGCGGTCAGCCCCAGCATTTT
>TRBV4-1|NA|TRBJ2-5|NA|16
CASSRTPIGGRETQYF
TGCGCCAGCAGCCGGACTCCTATTGGGGGCAGGGAGACCCAGTACTTC
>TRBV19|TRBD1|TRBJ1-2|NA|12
CASHRGYYGYTF
TGTGCCAGCCACAGGGGGTACTATGGCTACACCTTC
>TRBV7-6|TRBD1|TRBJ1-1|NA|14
CASSSTGDNTEAFF
TGTGCCAGCAGCTCTACAGGGGATAACACTGAAGCTTTCTTT
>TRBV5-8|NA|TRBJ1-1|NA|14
CASSTGHPGRGAFF
TGTGCCAGCAGCACGGGGCACCCCGGCAGGGGAGCTTTCTTT
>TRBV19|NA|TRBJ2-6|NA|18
CASSNSAKSQSRANVLTF
TGTGCCAGTAGTAATAGTGCCAAATCACAAAGTCGGGCCAACGTCCTGACTTTC